A selection of T cell receptor beta chains follows, all from one sample in a study of Ad26.COV2.S vaccination and SARS-CoV-2 variants. Data came from immunoSEQ multiplex PCR; TCRdb stores just in-frame clones and leaves some out. In the table there are around 400,000 clones, 80% to 95% of which are singletons. Sequenced material: peripheral blood, taken in a trial of Ad26.COV2.S vaccine versus placebo. These receptors came from a person between 18 and 59 years old who received the Ad26.COV2.S COVID-19 vaccine or a placebo. Both conserved end residues are part of each CDR3. The D gene is left open where the match is weak. Some rows have no size entry. The others give once, few or many, or a class for an expanded clone.

CDR3aa: CSVNPGSIMNTEAFF
CDR3nt: TGCAGCGTGAACCCAGGGAGTATAATGAACACTGAAGCTTTCTTT
d_gene: .
j_gene: TRBJ1-1
v_gene: TRBV29-1
abundance: .

CDR3aa: CASSSLPEIYEQYF
CDR3nt: TGTGCCAGCAGCTCCCTCCCTGAAATCTACGAGCAGTACTTC
d_gene: .
j_gene: TRBJ2-7
v_gene: TRBV28
abundance: few

CDR3aa: CSVVDRSTVNEQFF
CDR3nt: TGCAGCGTTGTCGACAGGAGTACGGTCAATGAGCAGTTCTTC
d_gene: .
j_gene: TRBJ2-1
v_gene: TRBV29-1
abundance: .

CDR3aa: CASSPRAGALTDTQYF
CDR3nt: TGTGCCAGCAGTCCGAGGGCGGGAGCCCTCACAGATACGCAGTATTTT
d_gene: TRBD2
j_gene: TRBJ2-3
v_gene: TRBV27
abundance: once

CDR3aa: CASSFGTSAYEQYF
CDR3nt: TGTGCCAGCAGCTTTGGGACTAGCGCGTACGAGCAGTACTTC
d_gene: TRBD2
j_gene: TRBJ2-7
v_gene: TRBV7-2
abundance: .

CDR3aa: CASTGGSGANVLTF
CDR3nt: TGTGCCAGTACGGGGGGCTCTGGGGCCAACGTCCTGACTTTC
d_gene: TRBD2
j_gene: TRBJ2-6
v_gene: TRBV19
abundance: .

CDR3aa: CASSSGLEETQYF
CDR3nt: TGTGCCAGCAGCTCGGGACTAGAAGAGACCCAGTACTTC
d_gene: TRBD2
j_gene: TRBJ2-5
v_gene: TRBV11-2
abundance: .

CDR3aa: CASSLVRVPYEQYF
CDR3nt: TGTGCCAGCAGCTTAGTAAGGGTTCCATACGAGCAGTACTTC
d_gene: .
j_gene: TRBJ2-7
v_gene: TRBV11-2
abundance: .

CDR3aa: CASSPQAASSGNTIYF
CDR3nt: TGCGCCAGCAGCCCCCAGGCTGCGAGCTCTGGAAACACCATATATTTT
d_gene: .
j_gene: TRBJ1-3
v_gene: TRBV5-1
abundance: .

CDR3aa: CASSLSGLGGPLNSPLHF
CDR3nt: TGTGCCAGCAGCTTGAGCGGATTAGGGGGGCCCCTTAATTCACCCCTCCACTTT
d_gene: .
j_gene: TRBJ1-6
v_gene: TRBV5-6
abundance: once

CDR3aa: CASSPQGRDEQFF
CDR3nt: TGTGCCAGCAGCCCGCAGGGGAGAGATGAGCAGTTCTTC
d_gene: .
j_gene: TRBJ2-1
v_gene: TRBV7-9
abundance: .

CDR3aa: CASSVGGRALETQYF
CDR3nt: TGTGCCAGCAGCGTCGGCGGGAGGGCTCTAGAGACCCAGTACTTC
d_gene: TRBD2
j_gene: TRBJ2-5
v_gene: TRBV9
abundance: once

CDR3aa: CASSQGNRGQGSNQPQHF
CDR3nt: TGTGCCAGCAGCCAAGGTAACAGGGGGCAAGGGAGCAATCAGCCCCAGCATTTT
d_gene: TRBD1
j_gene: TRBJ1-5
v_gene: TRBV3-1/TRBV3-2
abundance: .

CDR3aa: CASSPRTASYNSPLHF
CDR3nt: TGTGCCAGCAGCCCGAGGACAGCCTCCTATAATTCACCCCTCCACTTT
d_gene: .
j_gene: TRBJ1-6
v_gene: TRBV7-2
abundance: .

CDR3aa: CASSLERGQVTGELFF
CDR3nt: TGTGCCAGCAGCTTAGAAAGGGGGCAGGTCACCGGGGAGCTGTTTTTT
d_gene: TRBD1
j_gene: TRBJ2-2
v_gene: TRBV7-2
abundance: .

CDR3aa: CASSLGQGTEQYF
CDR3nt: TGTGCCAGCAGTTTGGGGCAGGGAACCGAGCAGTACTTC
d_gene: .
j_gene: TRBJ2-7
v_gene: TRBV27
abundance: .

CDR3aa: CASKLTGGYGYTF
CDR3nt: TGTGCCAGCAAATTGACAGGGGGGTATGGCTACACCTTC
d_gene: TRBD1
j_gene: TRBJ1-2
v_gene: TRBV3-1/TRBV3-2
abundance: .

CDR3aa: CAISDPDQLGNEQFF
CDR3nt: TGTGCCATCAGTGACCCGGACCAATTGGGCAATGAGCAGTTCTTC
d_gene: .
j_gene: TRBJ2-1
v_gene: TRBV10-3
abundance: .

CDR3aa: CASSSRTGVEEQYF
CDR3nt: TGTGCCAGCAGCTCGCGGACAGGGGTAGAGGAGCAGTACTTC
d_gene: TRBD1
j_gene: TRBJ2-7
v_gene: TRBV7-2
abundance: once

CDR3aa: CASRRTGENYGYTF
CDR3nt: TGTGCCAGCAGAAGGACAGGGGAGAACTATGGCTACACCTTC
d_gene: TRBD1
j_gene: TRBJ1-2
v_gene: TRBV28
abundance: .

CDR3aa: CASSYGQGGEKLFF
CDR3nt: TGTGCCAGCAGCTATGGACAGGGTGGGGAAAAACTGTTTTTT
d_gene: TRBD1
j_gene: TRBJ1-4
v_gene: TRBV11-2
abundance: .

CDR3aa: CASSHGQGIKHNYGYTF
CDR3nt: TGTGCCAGCAGTCATGGACAGGGGATAAAACATAACTATGGCTACACCTTC
d_gene: TRBD1
j_gene: TRBJ1-2
v_gene: TRBV6-2/TRBV6-3
abundance: .

CDR3aa: CASPEFTEAFF
CDR3nt: TGTGCCAGCCCGGAATTCACTGAAGCTTTCTTT
d_gene: .
j_gene: TRBJ1-1
v_gene: TRBV6-5
abundance: .